This record covers a single T cell receptor (beta chain). Its specificity is unknown. The sample originates from a study of cytomegalovirus exposure and HLA in healthy donors. PCR involved 60 Vbeta and 13 Jbeta primers. Method: immunoSEQ multiplex PCR; TCRdb's copy keeps in-frame clones and lacks some. The data show about 180,000 clones, 65% to 85% seen once. This CDR3 has 13 residues. CDR1 is SGDLS, CDR2 YYNGEE, per germline. Trimming took off 3 bases at V and 5 bases at J, with 8 bases between the two ends. Findings and caveats of the study: Within a later analysis, the majority of CMV-associated TCR beta chains appeared HLA-restricted. One later analysis reportedly identified an Asian-associated ancestry cluster that showed fewer N-insertions than the approximately 710-donor mean. In a later analysis, specific HLA alleles were associated with approximately 16,000 TCR beta sequences at a 0.05 false discovery rate.

The sequenced material came from PBMCs. The rearrangement uses TRBV9 and TRBJ2-2; D possibly corresponds to TRBD1 (6 bases). The receptor was derived from a girl aged 5 to 17 in good health and CMV-seropositive. DNA of the CDR3: TGTGCCAGCAGCGGAGGGGGAACCGGGGAGCTGTTTTTT. Translating gives CASSGGGTGELFF.